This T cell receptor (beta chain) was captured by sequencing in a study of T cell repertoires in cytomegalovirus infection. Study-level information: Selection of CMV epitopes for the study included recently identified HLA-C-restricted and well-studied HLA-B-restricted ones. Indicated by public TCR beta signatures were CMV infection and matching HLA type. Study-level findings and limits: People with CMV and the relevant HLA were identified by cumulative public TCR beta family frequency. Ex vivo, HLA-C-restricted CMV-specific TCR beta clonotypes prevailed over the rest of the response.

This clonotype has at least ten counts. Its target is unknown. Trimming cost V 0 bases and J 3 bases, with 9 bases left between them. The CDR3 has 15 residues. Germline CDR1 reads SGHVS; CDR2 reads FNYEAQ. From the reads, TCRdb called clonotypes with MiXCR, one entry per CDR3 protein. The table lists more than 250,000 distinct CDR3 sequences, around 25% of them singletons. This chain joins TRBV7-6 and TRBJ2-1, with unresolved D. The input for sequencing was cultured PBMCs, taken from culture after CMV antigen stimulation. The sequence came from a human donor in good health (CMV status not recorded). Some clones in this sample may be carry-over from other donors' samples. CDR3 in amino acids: CASSLARTVYNEQFF. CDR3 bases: TGTGCCAGCAGCTTAGCTAGGACGGTCTACAATGAGCAGTTCTTC.